This TCR beta chain was identified during a study of regulatory T cells in long-lasting Graves disease. Study results and limitations: Sample size was small, which may have lowered accuracy. TRBV28, TRBJ1-2 and TRBJ2-5 emerged as the favored segments in persistent disease. For persistent Graves' patients, TCR diversity was lower than for newly diagnosed ones.

As regards this clonotype: Antigen: not known.

Combining iRepertoire HTBI primers with Arm-PCR of CDR3 regions, the authors built TCR beta libraries. TCRdb re-called the multiplex PCR reads with MiXCR, one entry per CDR3 protein. Seen here are around 460,000 distinct CDR3 sequences, approximately 23% observed once, and the top ten hold 10% to 15%. CDR1 and CDR2 from the germline V gene are DFQATT and SNEGSKA (reference sequence). This CDR3 has 14 residues. The V and J ends lost 7 bases and 3 bases respectively, with 19 bases between them. The time point is: persistent/refractory GD, antithyroid drugs over 5 years with positive TRAb. There was RNA extracted from PBMCs, and the TCR library was made from it.

The chain couples TRBV20-1 to TRBJ2-7; D is possibly TRBD2 (5 bases). Sequenced here: peripheral blood mononuclear cells (PBMCs), sampled when the disease was refractory, from a patient treated with antithyroid drugs. This TCR was recovered from a female donor with Graves disease. The CDR3 DNA sequence: TGCAGTGTCGGCTTGAGGGATCCGGGCTACGAGCAGTACTTC. Protein: CSVGLRDPGYEQYF.